The clone carrying this TCR beta chain occurred once. Its matching antigen is unknown. The treatment: approximately 9-day PBMC culture with coronavirus spike peptide pools or control peptides (ViraFEST assay). Trimming cost V 3 bases and J 1 base, with 3 bases left between them. The CDR3 consists of 12 residues. Germline CDR1 is SNHLY and CDR2 is FYNNEI. This sample is drawn from a study of vaccination and CD4 T cells after COVID-19. About the study: The stimulating agents, overlapping spike peptides, came from SARS-CoV-2, HCoV-NL63, HCoV-OC43 and HCoV-229E.

With the Oncomine TCR Beta short-read assay, DNA from cultured CD4+ T cells was sequenced. Each CDR3 protein is one row after TCRdb ran MiXCR on the PCR reads. The table includes fewer than 4,500 distinct CDR3 sequences, around 45% detected once. This clonotype originated in a human donor who had recovered from COVID-19. Sequenced material: CD4+ T cells from blood, cultured in vitro. The chain has TRBV2 and TRBJ1-1; unclear D gene. The CDR3 DNA reads TGTGCCAGCAGTGAGCGGAACACTGAAGCTTTCTTT. The encoded protein is CASSERNTEAFF.